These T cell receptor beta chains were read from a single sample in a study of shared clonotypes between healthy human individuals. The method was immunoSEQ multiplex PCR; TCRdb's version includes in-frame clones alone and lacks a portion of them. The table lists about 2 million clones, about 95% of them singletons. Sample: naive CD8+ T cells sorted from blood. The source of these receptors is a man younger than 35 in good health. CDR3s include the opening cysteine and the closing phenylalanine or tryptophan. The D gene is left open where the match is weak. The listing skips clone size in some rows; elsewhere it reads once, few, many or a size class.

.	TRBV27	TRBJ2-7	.	CASSLIPDTFYEQYF	TGTGCCAGCAGTTTAATTCCAGACACGTTCTACGAGCAGTACTTC
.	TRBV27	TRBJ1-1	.	CASSFGGLSNTEAFF	TGTGCCAGCAGTTTTGGGGGGCTCTCGAACACTGAAGCTTTCTTT
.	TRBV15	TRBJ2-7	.	CATSSRDSYEQYF	TGTGCCACCAGCAGTCGGGACTCCTACGAGCAGTACTTC
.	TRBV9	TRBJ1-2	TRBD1	CASSEDRGNYGYTF	TGTGCCAGCAGCGAGGACAGGGGCAACTATGGCTACACCTTC
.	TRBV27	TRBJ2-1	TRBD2	CASSSTGGSVEQFF	TGTGCCAGCAGTTCCACGGGGGGTAGTGTTGAGCAGTTCTTC
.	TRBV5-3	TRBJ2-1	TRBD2	CARSIGLARHTSSNEQFF	TGTGCCAGAAGCATAGGACTAGCGCGTCACACCAGTTCGAATGAGCAGTTCTTC
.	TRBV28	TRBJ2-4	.	CASSLKGARGNIQYF	TGTGCCAGCAGTTTAAAGGGGGCGCGGGGAAACATTCAGTACTTC
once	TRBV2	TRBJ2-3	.	CASSYEAPADTQYF	TGTGCCAGCAGTTATGAGGCCCCCGCAGATACGCAGTATTTT
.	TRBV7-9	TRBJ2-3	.	CASSLKDPRVDTQYF	TGTGCCAGCAGCTTAAAGGATCCAAGGGTAGATACGCAGTATTTT
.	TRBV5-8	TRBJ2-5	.	CASRTRAQGYQETQYF	TGTGCCAGCAGGACTAGGGCCCAGGGGTACCAAGAGACCCAGTACTTC
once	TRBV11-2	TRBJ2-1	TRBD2	CASSPRLAGVIYNEQFF	TGTGCCAGCAGCCCCCGACTAGCGGGAGTTATCTACAATGAGCAGTTCTTC
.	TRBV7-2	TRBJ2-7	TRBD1	CASSLGTGVSYEQYF	TGTGCCAGCAGCTTAGGGACAGGGGTCAGCTACGAGCAGTACTTC
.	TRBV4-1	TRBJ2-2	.	CASSSPGAGELFF	TGCGCCAGCAGCTCTCCGGGGGCCGGGGAGCTGTTTTTT
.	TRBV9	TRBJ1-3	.	CASSVGASGNTIYF	TGTGCCAGCAGCGTAGGGGCTTCTGGAAACACCATATATTTT
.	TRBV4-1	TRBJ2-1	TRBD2	CASSHTGGSEQFF	TGCGCCAGCAGCCATACCGGGGGGAGTGAGCAGTTCTTC
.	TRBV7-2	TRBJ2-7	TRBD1	CASSQTRQGLYEQYF	TGTGCCAGCAGCCAAACGAGACAGGGCCTCTACGAGCAGTACTTC
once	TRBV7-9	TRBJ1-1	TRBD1	CASSSTTGKDTEAFF	TGTGCCAGCAGCTCAACGACAGGGAAGGACACTGAAGCTTTCTTT
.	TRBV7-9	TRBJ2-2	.	CASSPTPGELFF	TGTGCCAGCAGCCCAACGCCCGGGGAGCTGTTTTTT
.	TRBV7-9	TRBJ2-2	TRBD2	CASSLAASGSGTGELFF	TGTGCCAGCAGCTTAGCTGCTAGCGGGAGCGGCACCGGGGAGCTGTTTTTT
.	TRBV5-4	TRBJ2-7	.	CASSPGAYEQYF	TGTGCCAGCAGCCCGGGGGCCTACGAGCAGTACTTC
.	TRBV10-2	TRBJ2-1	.	CASSEYGSVNEQFF	TGCGCCAGCAGTGAGTACGGTAGCGTCAATGAGCAGTTCTTC
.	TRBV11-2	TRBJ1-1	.	CASSLGRTEAFF	TGTGCCAGCAGCTTAGGCCGCACTGAAGCTTTCTTT
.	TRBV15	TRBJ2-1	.	CATRRHRDTFYNEQFF	TGTGCCACCAGAAGACACCGGGACACCTTCTACAATGAGCAGTTCTTC
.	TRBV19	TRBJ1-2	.	CASSEMGSHYGYTF	TGTGCCAGTAGTGAGATGGGGAGTCACTATGGCTACACCTTC
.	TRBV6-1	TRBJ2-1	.	CASSEVPQESYNEQFF	TGTGCCAGCAGTGAAGTACCCCAGGAGTCCTACAATGAGCAGTTCTTC
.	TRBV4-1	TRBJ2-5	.	CASSPGQYQETQYF	TGCGCCAGCAGCCCCGGACAGTACCAAGAGACCCAGTACTTC
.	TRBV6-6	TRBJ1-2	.	CASSQRQATNYGYTF	TGTGCCAGCAGTCAACGACAGGCGACTAACTATGGCTACACCTTC
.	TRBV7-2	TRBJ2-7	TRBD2	CASSRLAGGYEQYF	TGTGCCAGCAGCCGACTAGCGGGAGGCTACGAGCAGTACTTC
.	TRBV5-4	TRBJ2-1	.	CASSRGPPSEQFF	TGTGCCAGCAGCAGGGGACCCCCGAGTGAGCAGTTCTTC
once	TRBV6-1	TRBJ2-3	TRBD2	CASSPSGGYTDTQYF	TGTGCCAGCAGTCCTAGCGGGGGGTACACAGATACGCAGTATTTT
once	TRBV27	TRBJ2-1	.	CASSSREGVDEQFF	TGTGCCAGCAGTTCCAGGGAAGGTGTGGATGAGCAGTTCTTC
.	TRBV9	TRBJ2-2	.	CASSEGGTGELFF	TGTGCCAGCAGCGAAGGGGGCACCGGGGAGCTGTTTTTT
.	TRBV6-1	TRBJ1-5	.	CASSEWALHSNQPQHF	TGTGCCAGCAGTGAATGGGCCCTGCATAGCAATCAGCCCCAGCATTTT
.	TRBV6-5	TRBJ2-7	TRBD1	CASSTGESTYEQYF	TGTGCCAGCAGCACAGGGGAGAGTACCTACGAGCAGTACTTC
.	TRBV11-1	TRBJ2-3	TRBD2	CASSYLGLAGSTDTQYF	TGTGCCAGCAGCTACCTGGGACTAGCGGGGAGCACAGATACGCAGTATTTT
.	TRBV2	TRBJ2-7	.	CASSVDLSYEQYF	TGTGCCAGCAGTGTTGACCTCTCCTACGAGCAGTACTTC
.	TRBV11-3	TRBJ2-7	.	CASSLERAASAHYYEQYF	TGTGCCAGCAGCTTAGAACGGGCAGCTTCCGCCCACTACTACGAGCAGTACTTC
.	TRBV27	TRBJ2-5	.	CASSSSERYQETQYF	TGTGCCAGCAGTTCGTCAGAGAGGTACCAAGAGACCCAGTACTTC
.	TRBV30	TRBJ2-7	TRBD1	CAWSVGTGWDEQYF	TGTGCCTGGAGTGTGGGGACAGGGTGGGACGAGCAGTACTTC
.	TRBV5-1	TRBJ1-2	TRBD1	CASRTTGDYGYTF	TGCGCCAGCAGGACTACAGGGGACTATGGCTACACCTTC
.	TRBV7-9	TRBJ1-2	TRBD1	CASSSRQGVWYGYTF	TGTGCCAGCAGCTCCCGACAGGGAGTATGGTATGGCTACACCTTC
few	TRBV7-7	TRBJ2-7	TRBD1	CASSSGGLDEQYF	TGTGCTAGCAGCTCAGGGGGATTGGACGAGCAGTACTTC
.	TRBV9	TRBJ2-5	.	CASSAGSTPQETQYF	TGTGCCAGCAGCGCCGGGTCCACCCCCCAAGAGACCCAGTACTTC
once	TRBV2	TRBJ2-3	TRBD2	CASSEAVILAGVGADTQYF	TGTGCCAGCAGTGAAGCCGTAATTCTAGCGGGAGTAGGAGCAGATACGCAGTATTTT